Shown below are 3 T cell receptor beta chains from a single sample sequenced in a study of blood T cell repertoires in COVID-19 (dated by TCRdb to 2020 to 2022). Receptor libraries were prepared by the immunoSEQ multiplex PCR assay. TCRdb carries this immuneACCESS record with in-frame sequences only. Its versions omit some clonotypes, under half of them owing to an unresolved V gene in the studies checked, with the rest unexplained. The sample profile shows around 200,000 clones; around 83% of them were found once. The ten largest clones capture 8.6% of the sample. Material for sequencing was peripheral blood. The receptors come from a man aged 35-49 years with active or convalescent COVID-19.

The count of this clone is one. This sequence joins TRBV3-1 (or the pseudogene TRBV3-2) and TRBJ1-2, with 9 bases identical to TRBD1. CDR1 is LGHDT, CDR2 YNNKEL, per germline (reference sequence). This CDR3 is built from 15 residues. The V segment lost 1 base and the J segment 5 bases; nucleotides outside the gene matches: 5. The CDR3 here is CASSQVSGQGYGYTF. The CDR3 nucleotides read TGTGCCAGCAGCCAAGTTTCCGGACAGGGGTATGGCTACACCTTC.

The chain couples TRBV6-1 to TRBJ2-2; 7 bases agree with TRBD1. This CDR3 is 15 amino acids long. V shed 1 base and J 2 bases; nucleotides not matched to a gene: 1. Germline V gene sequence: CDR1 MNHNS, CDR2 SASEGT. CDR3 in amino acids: CASSEGQGNTGELFF. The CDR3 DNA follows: TGTGCCAGCAGTGAAGGACAGGGTAACACCGGGGAGCTGTTTTTT.

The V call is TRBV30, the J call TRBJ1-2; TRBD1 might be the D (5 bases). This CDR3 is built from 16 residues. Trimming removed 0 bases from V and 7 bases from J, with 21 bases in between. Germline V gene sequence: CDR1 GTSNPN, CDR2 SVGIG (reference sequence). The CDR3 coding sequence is TGTGCCTGGAGTGTAGGGTTCGACAGAGAGTTGGCTGGCTACACCTTC. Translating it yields CAWSVGFDRELAGYTF. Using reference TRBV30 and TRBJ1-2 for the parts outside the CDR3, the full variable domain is SQTIHQWPATLVQPVGSPLSLECTVEGTSNPNLYWYRQAAGRGLQLLFYSVGIGQISSEVPQNLSASRPQDRQFILSSKKLLLSDSGFYLCAWSVGFDRELAGYTFGSGTRLTVV.